What follows are 21 T cell receptor beta chains derived from one specimen sequenced in a study of early T cells in non-severe SARS-CoV-2 infection (dated by TCRdb to the early 2020s). Library method: 5' RACE. This sample was sequenced with a NextSeq 500. Starting from the raw public reads, TCRdb applied fastp trimming at Q25, assembled clones with MiXCR and retained in-frame beta chains. When rows share a CDR3 protein, they turn into one entry using the most common DNA and genes. Here the sample has 85,000 to 120,000 distinct CDR3 sequences; around 14% occur a single time. The top ten constitute about 5.7% of the sample. Sequenced input: whole blood. These receptors were obtained from an adult who was a healthcare worker with PCR-confirmed SARS-CoV-2 infection or an uninfected control (not recorded which).

This clonotype came up many times. V is TRBV24-1 and J is TRBJ2-1; D may be TRBD1 or TRBD2 (5 bases each). In germline, CDR1 is KGHDR, CDR2 SFDVKD. Deletions cut 3 bases from V and 13 bases from J, with 9 bases between. This CDR3 comprises 11 residues. CDR3 sequence reads: CATSDRDHQFF. The CDR3 DNA reads as TGTGCCACCAGTGATAGGGACCACCAGTTCTTC.

This clonotype was picked up a small number of times. CDR3 protein: CASTPDYSKNIQYF. CDR3 sequence (DNA): TGTGCCAGCACACCGGACTATTCCAAAAACATTCAGTACTTC. The V gene is TRBV28, the J gene TRBJ2-4, with D perhaps matching TRBD2 (6 bases). V gave up 7 bases and J gave up 2 bases, with 12 bases separating them. Germline values: CDR1 MDHEN, CDR2 SYDVKM. This CDR3 comprises 14 residues.

The chain has TRBV20-1 and TRBJ1-2; no reliable D call. This CDR3 region has 11 residues. Per the germline V gene, CDR1 is DFQATT and CDR2 is SNEGSKA (reference sequence). The ends were cut back, 8 bases at V and 4 bases at J, with 11 bases in the middle. This CDR3 is CSSTGSYGYTF. The CDR3 DNA sequence: TGCAGTTCGACGGGTAGCTATGGCTACACCTTC.

This clonotype was counted only a few times. The chain carries TRBV12-3 or TRBV12-4 and TRBJ2-1, with TRBD2 matching 11 bases. V shed 9 bases, J shed 6 bases, and the junction held 7 bases outside the gene matches. The CDR3 extends over 14 amino acids. The DNA for the CDR3 is TGTGCCAGTCGATTTAGCGGGAGGGCCAATGAGCAGTTCTTC. Its translation: CASRFSGRANEQFF.

This clonotype occurred a few times. The chain has TRBV28 and TRBJ1-2; D might be TRBD1 (5 bases). The V gene's germline CDR1 is MDHEN and CDR2 SYDVKM. The CDR3 is 16 amino acids. The V end lost 2 bases, the J end lost 0 bases, and 13 bases lay between the germline ends. The CDR3 loop is CASSLPGRGTNYGYTF. Written as DNA, the CDR3 is TGTGCCAGCAGTTTACCAGGGAGGGGCACTAACTATGGCTACACCTTC.

This clonotype was counted ten times or more. The J gene is TRBJ2-7, the V gene TRBV4-1, with 11 bases lining up with TRBD1. Germline lookup yields CDR1 MGHRA and CDR2 YSYEKL. Unmatched junction bases numbered 1, after V lost 1 base and J lost 2 bases. This CDR3 is 15 amino acids long. The CDR3 sequence: CASSQGTGGAYEQYF. CDR3 DNA sequence: TGCGCCAGCAGCCAAGGGACAGGGGGCGCCTACGAGCAGTACTTC.

This clonotype was counted many times. The V gene is TRBV20-1, the J gene TRBJ2-1, with D uncertain. Trimming shortened V by 3 bases and J by 10 bases, and 10 bases separated the two germline ends. The germline CDR1 and CDR2 sequences are DFQATT and SNEGSKA (reference sequence). The CDR3 contains 11 residues. The DNA for the CDR3 is TGCAGTGCTAGGAGCGATTGGGAGCAGTTCTTC. Protein product: CSARSDWEQFF.

This clonotype was recorded a few times. The chain links TRBV11-3 to TRBJ2-7, with a possible D match to TRBD2 (5 bases). Per germline, CDR1 SGHNT and CDR2 YENEEA. The CDR3 sequence is 14 residues long. The germline V and J ends were trimmed by 2 bases and 3 bases, with 11 bases remaining between them. This CDR3 is CASSLRHGDYEQYF. The CDR3, as DNA: TGTGCCAGCAGCTTACGCCACGGGGACTACGAGCAGTACTTC.

This clonotype has just a few counts. The CDR3 DNA reads as TGTGCCAGCAGCCGGTCCTTGGAAATGGAGACCCAGTACTTC. Translation: CASSRSLEMETQYF. This chain connects TRBV6-2 or TRBV6-3 to TRBJ2-5; D remains unclear. CDR3 length: 14 residues. Germline lookup yields CDR1 MNHEY and CDR2 SVGEGT. V lost 6 bases, J lost 5 bases, and 16 bases lay in between.

Comments on this clonotype: An end of the junction does not agree with germline; a read error may underlie this. The rearrangement uses TRBV20-1 and TRBJ2-1; TRBD2 matches 7 bases. Germline assignment: CDR1 DFQATT and CDR2 SNEGSKA (reference sequence). The CDR3 has 17 residues. The CDR3 coding sequence is TGCAGTGCCAGAGGGTCTAAAGCGGGATACTCCTACAATGAGCAGTTCTTC. Its translation is CSARGSKAGYSYNEQFF.

This clonotype was seen repeatedly, ten times or more. V is TRBV2 and J is TRBJ2-3, with 10 nucleotides matching TRBD2. Germline V lookup: CDR1 SNHLY, CDR2 FYNNEI. The CDR3 sequence is 16 residues long. The junction had 8 bases not matched to a gene; V was cut back by 3 bases and J by 5 bases. The CDR3 sequence: CASSEGSGRAGDTQYF. CDR3 nucleotides: TGTGCCAGCAGTGAGGGAAGCGGGAGGGCTGGAGATACGCAGTATTTT.

The chain joins TRBV28 to TRBJ2-7; D possibly corresponds to TRBD2 (5 bases). This CDR3 contains 12 residues. The germline V gene encodes CDR1 MDHEN and CDR2 SYDVKM. Deletions cut 9 bases from V and 3 bases from J, with 12 bases between. The CDR3 DNA sequence: TGTGCCAGTAACCGGGGAGTCTACGAGCAGTACTTC. Protein: CASNRGVYEQYF.

This clonotype showed up many times. The V and J genes are TRBV15 and TRBJ2-1; D gene ambiguous. This CDR3 contains 13 residues. The ends were cut back, 1 base at V and 10 bases at J, with 11 bases in the middle. Germline V gives CDR1 LNHNV, CDR2 YYDKDF (reference sequence). The CDR3 DNA reads TGTGCCACCAGCAGAGGAACATGGCAGGAGCAGTTCTTC. It specifies CATSRGTWQEQFF.

There are a few counts of this clonotype. This chain links TRBV5-6 with TRBJ1-2; tentatively, D is TRBD1 (6 bases). Trimming pared 2 bases from V and 6 bases from J, leaving 11 bases between. CDR3 size: 13 residues. Per germline, CDR1 SGHDT and CDR2 YYEEEE. CDR3 protein: CASSLNRADGYTF. The DNA of the CDR3 is TGTGCCAGCAGCTTAAACAGGGCCGATGGCTACACCTTC.

This clonotype has a count of ten or more. V usage is TRBV12-3 or TRBV12-4 and J usage is TRBJ2-7; no reliable D call. This CDR3 region has 11 residues. The V and J ends lost 2 bases and 7 bases respectively, with 6 bases between them. CDR3 region: CASSLRKEQYF. CDR3 bases: TGTGCCAGCAGTTTAAGGAAGGAGCAGTACTTC.

The chain recombines TRBV10-3 with TRBJ2-3; no firm D call. The V end lost 0 bases, the J end lost 4 bases, and 8 bases lay between the germline ends. Germline loops: CDR1 ENHRY, CDR2 SYGVKD. The length of the CDR3 is 14 residues. CDR3 loop: CAISESGSPDTQYF. The CDR3 DNA reads as TGTGCCATCAGTGAGTCAGGGTCCCCAGATACGCAGTATTTT.

The chain uses TRBV12-3 or TRBV12-4 and TRBJ1-2, with 7 bases lining up with TRBD1. Trimming removed 6 bases from V and 1 base from J; junction bases left unmatched: 8. The CDR3 sequence is 15 residues long. The CDR3 reads CASSRRQGLNYGYTF. CDR3 sequence (DNA): TGTGCCAGCAGCCGTCGACAGGGCCTTAACTATGGCTACACCTTC.

This clonotype was seen ten or more times. The chain joins TRBV6-2 or TRBV6-3 to TRBJ2-1; 7 nucleotides line up with TRBD2. This CDR3 comprises 13 residues. CDR1 MNHEY and CDR2 SVGEGT come from the germline V gene. The V and J ends lost 6 bases and 8 bases, in that order; junction bases with no gene match: 7. The CDR3 DNA follows: TGTGCCAGCAGGCCCCGACTAGCTTATGAGCAGTTCTTC. Its translation is CASRPRLAYEQFF.

The V gene is TRBV2, the J gene TRBJ2-4, with a weak D call TRBD1 (6 bases). The germline V gene encodes CDR1 SNHLY and CDR2 FYNNEI. The CDR3 extends over 13 amino acids. Trimming cost V 7 bases and J 7 bases, with 14 bases left between them. The DNA for the CDR3 is TGTGCCAGCAACTGGGGGACACTCAACATTCAGTACTTC. Residues: CASNWGTLNIQYF.

The chain employs TRBV2 and TRBJ1-5; no firm D call. Germline-derived CDR1 and CDR2 are SNHLY and FYNNEI. The CDR3 length is 14 residues. V dropped 4 bases and J dropped 4 bases, with 11 bases sitting between them. CDR3 sequence reads: CASSGQDKNQPQHF. CDR3 sequence (DNA): TGTGCCAGCAGTGGTCAGGATAAAAATCAGCCCCAGCATTTT.

This clonotype was detected only a few times. This sequence joins TRBV20-1 and TRBJ2-1; D gene ambiguous. V lost 6 bases and J 0 bases, leaving 15 bases between the germline ends. Germline CDR1 and CDR2: DFQATT and SNEGSKA (reference sequence). CDR3 length: 15 amino acids. The DNA of the CDR3 is TGCAGTGCGGCAGTGTGGCGGAACTCCTACAATGAGCAGTTCTTC. Translation gives CSAAVWRNSYNEQFF.